This T cell receptor (beta chain) was documented in a study of PD-1 blockade in classical Hodgkin lymphoma. General observations from the study: By C4D1, diversity of CD4+ TCRs had risen significantly, whereas that of CD8+ TCRs had not.

Note on this clone: As yet, its antigen is unknown.

The protocol was immunoSEQ multiplex PCR, while the TCRdb copy is restricted to in-frame clones and leaves out a portion. The sample carries 20,000 to 25,000 clones, over 60% recorded once. CDR3 length: 17 amino acids. Germline lookup yields CDR1 ENHRY and CDR2 SYGVKD. V was cut by 4 bases and J by 0 bases, with 17 bases left in between. After autologous stem cell transplantation all patients relapsed, and prior brentuximab vedotin exposure differed between cohorts. The sequence was obtained from a human donor with classical Hodgkin lymphoma. Specimen: peripheral blood mononuclear cells (PBMCs), collected at baseline. This chain links TRBV10-3 with TRBJ2-3, with D possibly being TRBD2 (5 bases). This CDR3 is CAISVLGLPISTDTQYF. The CDR3 region has the DNA TGTGCCATCAGTGTCCTCGGACTTCCCATCAGCACAGATACGCAGTATTTT.